The entry that follows covers one T cell receptor (beta chain) sequence. The CDR3 totals 15 residues. Looked up from germline, CDR1 is SGHTS and CDR2 is YDEGEE. The source of the sample is a study of T cells expressing NK-cell markers. Turning to the study itself: TCR beta repertoires came from sorted CD3+CD56+NKG2C+, CD3+CD56+NKG2C- and CD3+CD56-NKG2C+ T cells.

TCRdb reanalyzed the 5' RACE reads, giving one entry per CDR3 protein sequence and no DNA. The repertoire table contains about 110,000 distinct CDR3 sequences. Sequencing was carried out using blood T cells: a sorted CD56 or NKG2C T cell subset, CD4+ or CD8+ T cells, or bulk PBMC T cells (not recorded which). V gene TRBV5-8 combines with J gene TRBJ1-1. The receptor was derived from a woman between 18 and 75 years old in good health. The CDR3 sequence is CASRTEGTMNTEAFF.